This section outlines one TCR beta chain sequence together with its context. The sample is drawn from a study of control samples from healthy donors and cancer patients. V lost 0 bases to trimming and J lost 7 bases, with 7 bases between them. Germline V gene lookup returns CDR1 LGHDT and CDR2 YNNKEL (reference sequence). There are 14 residues in the CDR3. Sequenced by immunoSEQ multiplex PCR; TCRdb stores in-frame clones only, minus some. The sample carries around 93,000 clones, almost 90% recorded once. This rearrangement joins TRBV3-1 (or the pseudogene TRBV3-2) to TRBJ1-6; maybe TRBD1 (5 bases). The TCR was taken from a man aged 30 to 39 in good health. Specimen: blood. The CDR3 nucleotides are TGTGCCAGCAGCCAAGACAACAGGAATTCACCCCTCCACTTT. It codes for CASSQDNRNSPLHF.